This entry lists 2 T cell receptor beta chains sequenced from one sample in a study of cytomegalovirus exposure and HLA in healthy donors. TCRdb's table, derived via immunoSEQ multiplex PCR, lists solely in-frame clones and lacks some. The sample records 150,000 to 200,000 clones, more than 80% being singletons. The sequenced material came from PBMCs. These receptors originate from a woman aged 18-29 years in good health and CMV-seropositive.

This clone turned up a few times. The sample carries other DNA sequences with the same CDR3. The rearrangement links TRBV7-2 to TRBJ2-3; D uncertain. With 5 bases removed from V and 0 bases from J, the gap between germline ends came to 3 bases. This CDR3 spans 12 amino acids. Per germline, CDR1 SGHTA and CDR2 FQGNSA. The CDR3 nucleotides are TGTGCCAGCAGCCCTAGCACAGATACGCAGTATTTT. Encoded protein: CASSPSTDTQYF. The full variable domain, with the rest looked up from reference TRBV7-2 and TRBJ2-3, is GAGVSQSPSNKVTEKGKDVELRCDPISGHTALYWYRQSLGQGLEFLIYFQGNSAPDKSGLPSDRFSAERTGGSVSTLTIQRTQQEDSAVYLCASSPSTDTQYFGPGTRLTVL.

This chain joins TRBV2 and TRBJ2-5, with unresolved D. The CDR3 runs 11 residues. The V end lost 6 bases, the J end lost 5 bases, and 7 bases lay between the germline ends. Germline values: CDR1 SNHLY, CDR2 FYNNEI. The CDR3 here is CASRTRETQYF. The CDR3 DNA is TGTGCCAGCAGGACCAGGGAGACCCAGTACTTC. Supplemented by reference TRBV2 and TRBJ2-5, the full variable domain reads EPEVTQTPSHQVTQMGQEVILRCVPISNHLYFYWYRQILGQKVEFLVSFYNNEISEKSEIFDDQFSVERPDGSNFTLKIRSTKLEDSAMYFCASRTRETQYFGPGTRLLVL.